A single sample gave rise to the 10 T cell receptor beta chains below, sequenced in a study of T cell repertoires in cytomegalovirus infection (dated by TCRdb to the late 2010s). TCRdb names Illumina HiSeq 1500 as the instrument used. The public reads were quality trimmed at Q25 with fastp and then assembled into clones with MiXCR by TCRdb, keeping productive beta chains. One record per CDR3 amino acid sequence lists the most common genes and DNA. Recorded for this sample are 750,000 to 900,000 distinct CDR3 sequences; 25% to 30% of them occurred a single time. Roughly 14% of the sample is held by the ten biggest clonotypes. In the paper's terms, the treatment or condition label means: in vitro stimulation with specific CMV peptide epitopes to enrich CMV-specific T cells. No antigen is known for these receptors. This specimen was cultured CD8+ T cells from PBMCs, taken from culture after CMV antigen stimulation. These receptors were taken from a human donor in good health (CMV status not recorded). Some clones in this sample may be carry-over from other donors' samples.

V gene TRBV20-1 combines with J gene TRBJ2-7, with D possibly being TRBD1 (5 bases). The germline V and J ends were trimmed by 0 bases and 6 bases, with 12 bases remaining between them. Per germline, CDR1 DFQATT and CDR2 SNEGSKA (reference sequence). The CDR3 extends over 13 amino acids. The CDR3 sequence: CSARDSTGIEQYV. The CDR3 DNA reads as TGCAGTGCTAGAGATAGCACAGGTATCGAGCAGTACGTC.

A few counts support this clonotype. This chain joins TRBV27 and TRBJ2-3; no clear D gene. CDR3 length: 16 amino acids. Germline V gene data show CDR1 as MNHEY and CDR2 as SMNVEV (reference sequence). Trimming stripped 5 bases from V and 0 bases from J, with 15 bases between. The CDR3 sequence: CASSLAVVPSTDTQYF. In DNA form, the CDR3 reads TGTGCCAGCAGTCTGGCCGTGGTACCGAGCACAGATACGCAGTATTTT.

The chain uses TRBV6-1 and TRBJ1-5; 9 bases match TRBD1. V gave up 6 bases and J gave up 5 bases; unmatched junction bases: 5. This CDR3 contains 14 residues. Germline CDR1 reads MNHNS; CDR2 reads SASEGT. The CDR3 nucleotides read TGTGCCAGCAGGGGGGACAGGGTGGATCAGCCCCAGCATTTT. Amino acid sequence: CASRGDRVDQPQHF.

At least ten counts were recorded for this clonotype. V and J are TRBV12-3 or TRBV12-4 and TRBJ2-7, with D hard to call. The CDR3 is made up of 12 amino acids. Trimming shortened V by 3 bases and J by 2 bases, and 5 bases separated the two germline ends. For the CDR3, the DNA is TGTGCCAGCAGTTTTGGGACCTACGAGCAGTACGTC. Protein sequence: CASSFGTYEQYV.

The chain recombines TRBV10-3 with TRBJ1-1, with D possibly being TRBD1 (6 bases). Trimming shortened V by 4 bases and J by 7 bases, and 19 bases separated the two germline ends. There are 15 residues in the CDR3. Germline assignment: CDR1 ENHRY and CDR2 SYGVKD. CDR3 nucleotide sequence: TGTGCCATCAGTGGAGTGGTACAGGGCTCGGATGAAGCTTTCTTT. Amino acid sequence: CAISGVVQGSDEAFF.

This chain uses TRBV2 with TRBJ1-2; D uncertain. Germline V gene sequence: CDR1 SNHLY, CDR2 FYNNEI. V was shortened by 10 bases and J by 3 bases, with 18 bases between the two germline ends. The CDR3 contains 14 residues. Here the CDR3 DNA reads TGTGCCACCCCAAGATTGGGCCGACACTATGGCTACACCTTC. Its translation: CATPRLGRHYGYTF.

The V gene is TRBV4-3, the J gene TRBJ1-4; no reliable D call. The CDR3 covers 16 residues. Between the trimmed V and J ends, which lost 0 bases and 8 bases, there was a span of 16 bases. The V gene's germline CDR1 is LGHNA and CDR2 YSLEER. The CDR3 sequence is CASSQDATPFEEKLFF. The CDR3 bases are TGCGCCAGCAGCCAAGATGCGACCCCCTTCGAGGAAAAACTGTTTTTT.

This clonotype was recorded many times. The chain employs TRBV7-2 and TRBJ1-1; tentative D call: TRBD1 (5 bases). With 7 bases removed from V and 0 bases from J, the gap between germline ends came to 12 bases. This CDR3 is 14 amino acids long. Looked up from germline, CDR1 is SGHTA and CDR2 is FQGNSA. The CDR3 nucleotides are TGTGCCAGCACCCCGGGACGGATGAACACTGAAGCTTTCTTT. This gives the protein CASTPGRMNTEAFF. Variable domain in full (rest from reference TRBV7-2 and TRBJ1-1): GAGVSQSPSNKVTEKGKDVELRCDPISGHTALYWYRQSLGQGLEFLIYFQGNSAPDKSGLPSDRFSAERTGGSVSTLTIQRTQQEDSAVYLCASTPGRMNTEAFFGQGTRLTVV.

This clonotype came up a few times. The chain couples TRBV6-5 to TRBJ1-2, with TRBD1 as a possible D gene (5 bases). This CDR3 region has 13 residues. Germline V gene data show CDR1 as MNHEY and CDR2 as SVGAGI. With 8 bases removed from V and 4 bases from J, the gap between germline ends came to 14 bases. CDR3 sequence reads: CASFQGSFYGYTF. The CDR3 DNA reads TGTGCCAGCTTTCAGGGCAGTTTCTATGGCTACACCTTC.

The sample holds a few counts of this clonotype. A read error may account for a junction end that differs from germline. The V and J genes are TRBV15 and TRBJ1-3; perhaps TRBD1 as D (5 bases). Germline CDR1 reads LNHNV; CDR2 reads YYDKDF (reference sequence). The CDR3 is 15 residues long. The CDR3 nucleotides are TGTGCCACCAGCACCCCGACAGCATCTGGGAACACCATATATTTT. Its protein product is CATSTPTASGNTIYF. Together with reference TRBV15 and TRBJ1-3, the CDR3 gives the full variable domain: DAMVIQNPRYQVTQFGKPVTLSCSQTLNHNVMYWYQQKSSQAPKLLFHYYDKDFNNEADTPDNFQSRRPNTSFCFLDIRSPGLGDTAMYLCATSTPTASGNTIYFGEGSWLTVV.